These T cell receptor beta chains were read from a single sample in a study of blood T cell repertoires in COVID-19. Assay used: immunoSEQ multiplex PCR; TCRdb lists only in-frame clones, some missing. Here the sample spans about 180,000 clones, almost 80% being singletons. Sequencing used peripheral blood. All receptors come from a woman in her 70s with acute or convalescent COVID-19. The conserved cysteine and the conserved F or W are not part of the CDR3 here. The order of the fields is J gene, V gene, CDR3 protein.

TRBJ1-1 TRBV2 ASRLTGAKNTEAF
TRBJ2-5 TRBV24-1 ATSANRQGDGRETQY
TRBJ2-7 TRBV2 ASSEEPGNSYEQY
TRBJ1-2 TRBV29-1 SVDRPGQEGYGYT
TRBJ2-7 TRBV11-1 ASSQGQGSSYEQY
TRBJ2-1 TRBV4-2 ASSQEGTVYNEQF
TRBJ1-2 TRBV15 ATSRPGQPQGGYT
TRBJ2-2 TRBV4-2 ASSRPTGGSTYTGELF
TRBJ2-1 TRBV5-6 ASSLWTRSASSYNEQF
TRBJ1-5 TRBV19 ASSIGRFEQPQH
TRBJ2-5 TRBV7-9 ASSPLAGGPETQY
TRBJ2-1 TRBV30 AWSVRGLAANEQF
TRBJ2-7 TRBV5-1 ASSGDRGDEQY
TRBJ1-1 TRBV5-1 ASSWGDRGNTEAF
TRBJ2-1 TRBV9 ASSVDPSGRDNEQF
TRBJ1-1 TRBV6-1 ASSENTGDTEAF
TRBJ1-1 TRBV3-1/TRBV3-2 ASSFTGGSEAF
TRBJ1-4 TRBV5-6 ASSGGTGVGEKLF
TRBJ2-7 TRBV4-2 ASSQDFLAGAHPV
TRBJ2-7 TRBV7-2 ASSPRGGGLSYEQY
TRBJ1-3 TRBV4-1 ASSQASTRWGGSGNTIY
TRBJ2-7 TRBV11-2 ASSLSTGYYEQY
TRBJ2-3 TRBV7-3 ASSLAVAGGPGDTQY
TRBJ2-1 TRBV6-6 ASRDGRETYNEQF
TRBJ2-4 TRBV18 ASSLRGTTKNIQY
TRBJ2-3 TRBV3-1/TRBV3-2 ASSQERELNTQY
TRBJ1-4 TRBV11-1 ASSRDRGGEKLF
TRBJ2-2 TRBV21-1 ASSKGISGRGYTGELF
TRBJ1-1 TRBV11-3 ASSSGGINTEAF
TRBJ1-5 TRBV10-3 AIKGQGGQPQH
TRBJ1-5 TRBV18 ASSRKTLGLNQPQH
TRBJ2-7 TRBV5-8 ASSVTTSGYEQY
TRBJ2-1 TRBV28 ASRSGGDEQF
TRBJ1-5 TRBV27 ASSTGSNQPQH
TRBJ2-5 TRBV23-1 ASSLIICQGGPRQETQY
TRBJ2-7 TRBV20-1 SASDLGGSSYEQY
TRBJ1-1 TRBV19 ASSTRQGSTEAF
TRBJ1-5 TRBV2 ASSVAGTNNQPQH
TRBJ2-3 TRBV2 ASLGLRITDTQY
TRBJ2-3 TRBV10-3 AISVLALGTDTQY
TRBJ2-1 TRBV30 AWTSYNEQF
TRBJ2-3 TRBV3-1/TRBV3-2 ASSQSRTSADTQY
TRBJ2-7 TRBV29-1 SVSAQGVPEQY